This T cell receptor (beta chain) was captured in a study of chemoradiotherapy in HPV16-positive cancers. Study overall: Candidate HPV-specific clones and shared TCR motifs came from a couple of HPV16-positive patients.

The study, taken as a whole, reports: The functional HPV-specific definition rests on just two HPV16-positive patients. For HPV16-positive patients, expanding HPV-responsive T cells associated with longer recurrence-free survival.

Repeated repertoire sampling spanned the course of chemoradiotherapy. The assay was immunoSEQ multiplex PCR, and TCRdb's table has in-frame clones only and misses some. The top ten clones hold 4% to 6% of a sample with about 1,000 clones, about nine tenths of them seen once. Of note for this clone: Its antigen is not known.

The sample here was tumor tissue, taken from a patient who underwent chemoradiotherapy. This clonotype originated in a human donor with HPV-associated anogenital cancer.

CDR3 region: CSAWKGNTIYF. In DNA form, the CDR3 reads TGCAGTGCTTGGAAGGGAAACACCATATATTTT. The V and J genes are TRBV20-1 and TRBJ1-3; D remains unclear. The CDR3 has 11 residues. The V gene's germline CDR1 is DFQATT and CDR2 SNEGSKA (reference sequence). V lost 5 bases to trimming and J lost 4 bases, with 6 bases between them.